The text below deals with one T cell receptor (beta chain). Its antigen target is currently unknown. No quality values exist for individual bases; no much larger clone is one base distant. V and J lose 1 base and 1 base, and a span of 10 bases separates them. Its CDR3 holds 15 amino acids, cysteine through phenylalanine. Here the CDR3 DNA is all that survives: 45 bases in frame from base 1. CDR1 and CDR2 are drawn from the germline V gene: KGHSH, LQKENI. In total, about 650 healthy bone marrow donors made up the cohort. At the time of sampling, every cohort member was nominally healthy, though immune exposures that went unrecorded were likely present. The donor was CMV seropositive and was included in the group of about 290 seropositive cohort members. Every donor gave a peripheral blood sample, and the peripheral blood mononuclear cells from that sample were used for TCR beta sequencing. Genomic DNA was extracted from the blood cell samples with the Qiagen DNeasy Blood Extraction Kit.

The data belong to a study of cytomegalovirus exposure and HLA in healthy donors (dated by TCRdb to about 2017). Notes on the research overall: An earlier analysis of 587 of the donors reported more than 250 Gb of sequence data and around 120 million unique TCR beta sequences from around 200 million T cells. An early release covering around 630 HLA-typed donors comprised roughly 300 gigabases of sequencing data and around 86 million unique TCR sequences. To predict cytomegalovirus infection status, the study brought together high-throughput TCR immunosequencing, statistical association of individual TCRs with disease status, and machine learning. The T cell repertoires of about 700 subjects were profiled by immunosequencing and related to cytomegalovirus serostatus. A handful of DR-DQ haplotypes were handled as single units for association and clustering because linkage in the cohort was strong. The study was designed to test whether signatures of past pathogen exposure could be identified by cataloging public T cell receptors. Genome-wide SNP genotypes for about 65% of the 666 donors were used in a later genetic analysis, which treated that subset as a discovery cohort. Of the 350 to 400 genotyped donors, 81% fell in the genetic ancestry cluster associated with self-reported Caucasian donors. Both class I and class II loci were covered by HLA typing, at four-digit resolution. Every discovery cohort repertoire had been produced on one sequencing platform. Rather than drawing on any new phenotypic data, the later analysis identified candidate immune exposures from TCR beta sequences and the way those sequences occurred across donors. Besides the first cohort of hundreds of subjects, a separate validation cohort made up of some 110 different subjects was used. An earlier analysis of 587 of the donors used high-throughput TCR beta sequencing to judge whether each TCR beta V gene segment behaved as functional or pseudogenic. Among a few hundred genotyped donors of the cohort, an average of approximately 240,000 unique TCR beta nucleotide sequences were sequenced per donor, around 20% of them non-productive. Typing coverage varied by locus: roughly 629-630 donors for A, B, C, DRB1 and DQB1; roughly 500 for DQA1; about 600 for DPA1; about 450 for DPB1. Donor age, sex, ethnicity and CMV serostatus were compiled together with the repertoire data. In a later analysis, previously published TCR beta repertoires from some 640 donors were re-analyzed and high-resolution HLA genotyping was added so that TCR occurrence patterns could be studied.

General findings and caveats noted by the study authors: A later analysis reported that several top co-occurrence clusters appeared linked to parvovirus B19, influenza, CMV and Epstein-Barr virus. A later analysis found that most CMV-associated TCR beta chains appeared HLA-restricted, with HLA associations seemingly driven largely by CMV exposure. Compared with the approximately 670-donor mean, donors in an Asian-associated ancestry cluster had fewer N-insertions in productive TCRs, according to a later genetic analysis. In vitro tests confirmed that a few of the cytomegalovirus-associated TCR beta chains recognize cytomegalovirus antigens. While some public TCRs were present in many individuals, most TCR sequences turned up only very rarely across donors. HLA typing was unavailable for some donors at each locus, so association tests used only the typed subset. The sequencing pipeline was judged likely to have produced a cluster of highly shared sequence variants as a technical artifact. Because counts were too low, roughly 18 rarely observed V segments, including chromosome 9 orphons, were left out of the earlier analysis of a few hundred of the donors. The 87-base-pair reads could not distinguish some IMGT-functional V segments, including TRBV6-2 and TRBV6-3, so those segments were excluded. A later analysis found that TCR association rates varied across HLA loci, with DRB1 alleles showing the most associated TCRs and HLA-C alleles the fewest. Cytomegalovirus status was reported to be diagnosed by the classifier with high specificity and sensitivity in both the original and validation cohorts. A total of about 150 TCR beta chains were listed by the study as associated with cytomegalovirus. In a later analysis, HLA-associated TCR beta chains were found to be more clonally expanded and to have lower generation probabilities than equally common non-associated chains. In a later genetic analysis, a missense DCLRE1C variant was associated with V-gene and J-gene trimming of TCR beta chains, and the association was replicated in an independent cohort. A later analysis associated 15,000 to 20,000 TCR beta sequences with specific HLA alleles at a false discovery rate of 0.05. For the cohort, immune exposure information was limited to CMV serostatus. Correlated functional status among segregating V segments might be attributable to linkage disequilibrium, but an unknown experimental factor could not be ruled out. According to the authors, the approach could potentially be generalized to other disease states and immunological phenotypes. Broadly in line with IMGT annotations, most TCR beta V segments showed up in productive rearrangements about 87% or about 30% of the time in an earlier analysis of 587 of the donors. When HLA alleles, especially DR and DQ, strongly co-occurred, TCR associations were difficult to assign to individual alleles. Only TCR beta chains were sequenced in this cohort, and the absence of alpha or paired-chain data limited detectable features. A further reported finding was that TCR beta sequences accurately predicted the HLA-A and HLA-B alleles for most subjects in the first cohort. Roughly uniform sequencing depth across donors was assumed in presence/absence analyses, although this assumption may not hold.

Preparation of the library involved the immunoSEQ multiplex PCR assay. A mixture of 60 forward primers for TCR Vbeta segments and 13 reverse primers for TCR Jbeta segments was used in the multiplex PCR. The CDR3 region of rearranged TCR beta genes was amplified from genomic DNA by a multiplex PCR assay. On the Illumina HiSeq System, the amplified TCR beta libraries were sequenced as 87-base-pair reads. In the paper's pipeline: In a later analysis, 77 million or so unique TCR beta chains were counted across the 650 to 750 repertoires, and roughly 11 million of these chains were shared by at least two donors. Raw reads were error-corrected and collapsed into unique sequences with a nearest-neighbor algorithm that merged closely related sequences to remove PCR and sequencing errors. Alignment of CDR3 sequences to IMGT reference sequences was used to assign V, D and J gene segments. Each retained sequence needed at least a six-nucleotide match to both a V gene segment and a J gene segment. A rearrangement was called productive if the CDR3 had no stop codons and remained in frame with V and J, and every other rearrangement was called non-productive. CDR3 was defined by IMGT convention, running from the second conserved V-encoded cysteine to the conserved J-encoded phenylalanine. Sequences without an unambiguous match to a single V gene segment were excluded from the earlier analysis of about 600 of the donors. In an earlier analysis of several hundred of the donors, V segments were called functional above 56.7% productive rearrangements and were called segregating when the between-donor standard deviation exceeded 5%. A statistical classification framework was built to diagnose cytomegalovirus status from the catalog of TCR beta chain sequences. In a later analysis, V and J genes were assigned by comparing TCR nucleotide sequences against IMGT/GENE-DB human TR gene sequences. The TCRdist pipeline was used in a later analysis to assign CDR3 sequences and most-parsimonious VDJ recombination scenarios. In a later analysis, each TCR beta chain was defined by its CDR3 amino acid sequence together with its V-gene family, and reads lacking a unique V-gene family were excluded. A later analysis removed 500 to 650 highly shared, low-generation-probability nucleotide sequences to deal with suspected cross-contamination and a sequencing artifact. In a later analysis, a clonal expansion index was calculated for each public chain from normalized within-repertoire ranks of inferred template counts. Generation probabilities in a later analysis came from a VDJ recombination model fitted to out-of-frame rearrangements, and those results were checked against IGoR. A later analysis scored TCR-TCR, TCR-HLA and TCR-CMV co-occurrence with hypergeometric tests, applying a repertoire-size bias correction to TCR pairs. To estimate false discovery rates, a later analysis permuted the HLA or CMV assignments 20 times. In a later analysis, co-occurring TCRs were grouped using DBSCAN, and TCRdist sequence similarity was added for clustering within HLA-allele-positive subsets. Repertoires with fewer than 30,000 or more than 120,000 public chains were left out of co-occurrence clustering, as were five repertoires with anomalous nucleotide sharing. TCRdb provides this immuneACCESS table in a form limited to in-frame rearrangements. Some clones are lacking; in checked studies, under half of them reflect an unresolved V gene, and why the rest are absent is not known. The V and J calls and clone size come from that table; D and trimming were worked out from the DNA. The sample table holds roughly 120,000 clones, of which less than 85% were seen once. Jointly, the top ten make up about 16% of the sample.

The source of this sequence is a middle-aged man in good health and CMV-seropositive. What was sequenced was PBMCs. The chain uses TRBV18 and TRBJ1-1, with an unclear D gene assignment. The CDR3 in this case is CASSPLEGPNTEAFF. The bases are TGTGCCAGCTCACCACTGGAGGGCCCGAACACTGAAGCTTTCTTT.